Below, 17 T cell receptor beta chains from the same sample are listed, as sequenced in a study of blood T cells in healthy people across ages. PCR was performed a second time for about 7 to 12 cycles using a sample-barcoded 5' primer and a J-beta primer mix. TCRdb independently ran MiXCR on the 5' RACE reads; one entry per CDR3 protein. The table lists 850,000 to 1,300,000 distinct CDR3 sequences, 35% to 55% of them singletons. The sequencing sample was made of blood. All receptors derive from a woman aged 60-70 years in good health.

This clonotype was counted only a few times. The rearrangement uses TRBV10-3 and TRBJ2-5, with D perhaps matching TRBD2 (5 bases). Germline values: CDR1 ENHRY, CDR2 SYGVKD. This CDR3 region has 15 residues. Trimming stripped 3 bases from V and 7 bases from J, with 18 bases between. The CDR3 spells CAISEFGGRDGTQYF. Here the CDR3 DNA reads TGTGCCATCAGTGAATTTGGAGGACGCGATGGGACCCAGTACTTC.

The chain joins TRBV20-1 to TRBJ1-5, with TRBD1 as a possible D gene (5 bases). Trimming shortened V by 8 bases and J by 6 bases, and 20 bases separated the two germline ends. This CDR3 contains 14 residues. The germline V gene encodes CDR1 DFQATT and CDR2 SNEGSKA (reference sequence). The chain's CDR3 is CSLAPGGMGQPQHF. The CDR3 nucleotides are TGCAGTCTGGCGCCGGGGGGAATGGGTCAGCCCCAGCATTTT.

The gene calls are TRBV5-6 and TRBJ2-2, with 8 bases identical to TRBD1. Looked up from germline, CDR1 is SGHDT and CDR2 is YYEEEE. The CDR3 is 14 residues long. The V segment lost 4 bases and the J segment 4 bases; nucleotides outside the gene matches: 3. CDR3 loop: CASSLGQGTGELFF. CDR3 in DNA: TGTGCCAGCAGCCTCGGACAGGGCACCGGGGAGCTGTTTTTT.

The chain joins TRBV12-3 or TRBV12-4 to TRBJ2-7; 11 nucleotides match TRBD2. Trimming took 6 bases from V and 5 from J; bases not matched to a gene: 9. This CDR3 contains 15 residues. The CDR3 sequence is CASSAPSGRFNEQYF. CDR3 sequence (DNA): TGTGCCAGCAGCGCCCCTAGCGGGAGGTTCAACGAGCAGTACTTC.

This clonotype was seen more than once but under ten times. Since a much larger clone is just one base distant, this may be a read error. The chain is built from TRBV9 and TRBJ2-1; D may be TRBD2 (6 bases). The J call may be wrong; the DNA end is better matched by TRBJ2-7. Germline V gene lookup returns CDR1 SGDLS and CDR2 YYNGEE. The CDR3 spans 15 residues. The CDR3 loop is CASSVGRVQSNEQYF. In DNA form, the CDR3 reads TGTGCCAGCAGCGTAGGGAGGGTTCAGTCCAATGAGCAGTACTTC.

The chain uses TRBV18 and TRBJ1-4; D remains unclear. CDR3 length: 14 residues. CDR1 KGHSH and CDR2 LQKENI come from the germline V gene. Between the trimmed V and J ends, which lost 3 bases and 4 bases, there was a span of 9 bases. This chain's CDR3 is CASSPDGVNEKLFF. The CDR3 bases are TGTGCCAGCTCACCCGACGGGGTTAATGAAAAACTGTTTTTT.

The CDR3 loop reads CAISEGRRTSYEQYF. CDR3 sequence (DNA): TGTGCCATCAGTGAGGGCCGACGGACCTCCTACGAGCAGTACTTC. The chain joins TRBV10-3 to TRBJ2-7; D call uncertain. Germline lookup yields CDR1 ENHRY and CDR2 SYGVKD. CDR3 size: 15 residues. Trimming shortened V by 2 bases and J by 0 bases, and 11 bases separated the two germline ends.

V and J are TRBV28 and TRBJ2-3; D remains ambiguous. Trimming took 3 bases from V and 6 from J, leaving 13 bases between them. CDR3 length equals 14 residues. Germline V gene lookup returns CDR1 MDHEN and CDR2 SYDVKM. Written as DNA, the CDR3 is TGTGCCAGCAGTTTCCGTGGCGTGGAGGATACGCAGTATTTT. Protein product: CASSFRGVEDTQYF.

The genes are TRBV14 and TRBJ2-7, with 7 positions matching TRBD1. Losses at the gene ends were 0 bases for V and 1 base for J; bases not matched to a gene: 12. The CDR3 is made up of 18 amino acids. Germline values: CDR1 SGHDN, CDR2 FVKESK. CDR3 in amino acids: CASSQDLFAWDRSYEQYF. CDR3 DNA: TGTGCCAGCAGCCAAGATCTCTTCGCGTGGGACAGATCCTACGAGCAGTACTTC. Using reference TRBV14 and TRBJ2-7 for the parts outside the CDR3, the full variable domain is EAGVTQFPSHSVIEKGQTVTLRCDPISGHDNLYWYRRVMGKEIKFLLHFVKESKQDESGMPNNRFLAERTGGTYSTLKVQPAELEDSGVYFCASSQDLFAWDRSYEQYFGPGTRLTVT.

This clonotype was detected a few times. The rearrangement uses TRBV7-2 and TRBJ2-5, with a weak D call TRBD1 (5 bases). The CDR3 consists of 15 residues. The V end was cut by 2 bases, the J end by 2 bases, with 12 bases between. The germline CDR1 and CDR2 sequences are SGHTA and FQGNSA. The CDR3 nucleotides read TGTGCCAGCAGCTTACAGGGTTATTGGCAAGAGACCCAGTACTTC. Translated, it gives CASSLQGYWQETQYF.

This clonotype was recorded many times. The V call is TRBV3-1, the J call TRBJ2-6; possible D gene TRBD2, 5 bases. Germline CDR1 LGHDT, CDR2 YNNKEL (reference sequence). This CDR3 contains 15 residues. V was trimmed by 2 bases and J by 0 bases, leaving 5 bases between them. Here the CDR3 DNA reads TGTGCCAGCAGCCAACGGGGCTCTGGGGCCAACGTCCTGACTTTC. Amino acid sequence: CASSQRGSGANVLTF.

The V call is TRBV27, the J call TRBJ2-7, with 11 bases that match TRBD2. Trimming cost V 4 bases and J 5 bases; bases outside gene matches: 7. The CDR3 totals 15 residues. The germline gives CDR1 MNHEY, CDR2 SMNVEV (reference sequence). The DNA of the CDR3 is TGTGCCAGCAGTTCCCTACTAGCGGGAGCCCACGAGCAGTACTTC. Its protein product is CASSSLLAGAHEQYF.

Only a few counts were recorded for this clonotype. CDR3 coding DNA: TGTGCCAGCAGCCACAGGACAGATTTTTACTCTGGGGCCAACGTCCTGACTTTC. Translated, it gives CASSHRTDFYSGANVLTF. The rearrangement links TRBV14 to TRBJ2-6; possibly TRBD1 for D (6 bases). The CDR3 loop spans 18 amino acids. Between the trimmed V and J ends, which lost 3 bases and 0 bases, there was a span of 15 bases. Germline V gene sequence: CDR1 SGHDN, CDR2 FVKESK.

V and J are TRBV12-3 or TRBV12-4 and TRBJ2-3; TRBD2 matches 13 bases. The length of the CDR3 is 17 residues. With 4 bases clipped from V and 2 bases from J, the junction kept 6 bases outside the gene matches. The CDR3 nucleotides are TGTGCCAGCAGTTCTGAGGGACTAGCGGGAACCACAGATACGCAGTATTTT. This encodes CASSSEGLAGTTDTQYF.

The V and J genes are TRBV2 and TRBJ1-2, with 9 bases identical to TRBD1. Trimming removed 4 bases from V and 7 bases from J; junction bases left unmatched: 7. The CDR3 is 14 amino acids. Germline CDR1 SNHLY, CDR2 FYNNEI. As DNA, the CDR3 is TGTGCCAGCAGTGTGGAACAGGGGGCGGGTGGCTACACCTTC. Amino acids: CASSVEQGAGGYTF.

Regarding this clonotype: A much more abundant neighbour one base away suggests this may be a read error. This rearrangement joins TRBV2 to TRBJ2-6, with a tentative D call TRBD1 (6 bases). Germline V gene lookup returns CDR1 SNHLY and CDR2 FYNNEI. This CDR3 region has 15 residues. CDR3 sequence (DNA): TGTCCCAGCAGTTCTACAGGGCCTGGGGCCAACGTCCTGACTTTC. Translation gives CPSSSTGPGANVLTF.

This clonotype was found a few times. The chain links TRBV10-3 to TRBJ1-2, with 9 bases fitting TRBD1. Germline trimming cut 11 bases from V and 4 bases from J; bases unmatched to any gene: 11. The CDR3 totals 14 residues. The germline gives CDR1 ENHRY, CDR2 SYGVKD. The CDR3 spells CAVPGQGAGYGYTF. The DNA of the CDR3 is TGTGCCGTCCCGGGACAGGGTGCGGGCTATGGCTACACCTTC.